One sample yielded the 13 T cell receptor beta chains listed below, sequenced in a study of OX40 agonist ivuxolimab in advanced cancers. Measured with immunoSEQ multiplex PCR; TCRdb has only the in-frame clones, and not every one. Among 100,000 or so clones listed, approximately 84% were seen once. The source material was CD4+ or CD8+ T cells sorted from blood, sampled in a trial of the OX40 agonist ivuxolimab. The receptors here all came from an adult with an advanced solid tumor such as melanoma, head and neck, liver or kidney cancer.

The chain is built from TRBV29-1 and TRBJ2-1; unclear D gene. Germline CDR1 is SQVTM and CDR2 is ANQGSEA. There are 13 residues in the CDR3. The CDR3 coding sequence is TGCAGTGGGCGGCTCCCCTCCTACAATGAGCAGTTCTTC. Translated: CSGRLPSYNEQFF.

The chain couples TRBV19 to TRBJ2-2, with 10 bases aligning to TRBD2. V was pared by 5 bases and J by 6 bases, with 12 bases of the junction left unmatched. This CDR3 contains 17 residues. Germline values: CDR1 LNHDA, CDR2 SQIVND (reference sequence). In DNA form, the CDR3 reads TGTGCCAGTAGTGACCTGAGCGGGAGGGCTTATGCCGGGGAGCTGTTTTTT. It yields the protein CASSDLSGRAYAGELFF.

This clone was seen a single time. The rearrangement joins TRBV6-1 to TRBJ1-1; D is unresolved. Trimming pared 5 bases from V and 7 bases from J, leaving 5 bases between. Germline V gene data show CDR1 as MNHNS and CDR2 as SASEGT. There are 10 residues in the CDR3. The CDR3: CASSRIEAFF. CDR3 bases: TGTGCCAGCAGTCGGATTGAAGCTTTCTTT.

This rearrangement joins TRBV25-1 to TRBJ2-6; D remains unclear. In germline, CDR1 is MGHDK, CDR2 SYGVNS. The CDR3 is 14 residues long. Trimming left V 2 bases short and J 3 bases short, with 5 bases between. The CDR3 DNA follows: TGTGCCAGCAGTGAACGTGGTGGGGCCAACGTCCTGACTTTC. It translates to CASSERGGANVLTF.

The chain has TRBV10-3 and TRBJ1-1; a possible D gene is TRBD1 (5 bases). Trimming took off 10 bases at V and 1 base at J, with 13 bases between the two ends. The CDR3 spans 13 residues. Germline CDR1 is ENHRY and CDR2 is SYGVKD. Here the CDR3 reads CATWGRQNTEAFF. CDR3 sequence (DNA): TGTGCCACCTGGGGACGGCAGAACACTGAAGCTTTCTTT.

The gene calls are TRBV6-1 and TRBJ2-5; 8 bases align to TRBD2. Germline values: CDR1 MNHNS, CDR2 SASEGT. The CDR3 runs 14 residues. Trimming at V came to 5 bases and at J to 3 bases, leaving 5 bases not matched to a gene. The CDR3 reads CASSTLTSEETQYF. As DNA, the CDR3 is TGTGCCAGCAGTACCCTGACTAGCGAAGAGACCCAGTACTTC.

V gene TRBV7-5 combines with J gene TRBJ2-7. TRBV7-5 is recorded as a pseudogene. CDR3 length: 16 amino acids. The CDR3 nucleotides are TGTGCCAGAAGCCACAGGGGCCCGGGAGGCTCCTACGAGCAGTACTTC. Amino acids: CARSHRGPGGSYEQYF.

This chain connects TRBV5-8 to TRBJ2-3; 11 positions match TRBD2. Per germline, CDR1 SGHTS and CDR2 YDEGEE. Losses at the gene ends were 4 bases for V and 7 bases for J; bases not matched to a gene: 5. The CDR3 is made up of 14 amino acids. The CDR3 region is CASSPGLAVNTQYF. Here the CDR3 DNA reads TGTGCCAGCAGCCCGGGACTAGCGGTAAATACGCAGTATTTT.

The rearrangement joins TRBV30 to TRBJ2-4, with 9 bases lining up with TRBD1. V gave up 6 bases and J gave up 7 bases; unmatched junction bases: 7. CDR3 length equals 13 residues. Germline V gene lookup returns CDR1 GTSNPN and CDR2 SVGIG (reference sequence). As DNA, the CDR3 is TGTGCCTGTAGGACAGGGGTTGGGAACATTCAGTACTTC. This encodes CACRTGVGNIQYF.

This chain joins TRBV18 and TRBJ2-1; no clear D. V was cut by 1 base and J by 1 base, with 8 bases left in between. Looked up from germline, CDR1 is KGHSH and CDR2 is LQKENI. The CDR3 extends over 15 amino acids. Here the CDR3 DNA reads TGTGCCAGCTCACCACAGGGATGGTCCTACAATGAGCAGTTCTTC. It codes for CASSPQGWSYNEQFF.

The J gene is TRBJ2-2, the V gene TRBV19; 7 positions agree with TRBD2. The CDR3 is 14 residues long. With 8 bases clipped from V and 4 bases from J, the junction kept 7 bases outside the gene matches. Germline V gene lookup returns CDR1 LNHDA and CDR2 SQIVND (reference sequence). Here the CDR3 reads CASVGGSGTGELFF. Written as DNA, the CDR3 is TGTGCCAGTGTGGGCGGGAGCGGCACCGGGGAGCTGTTTTTT.

The chain is built from TRBV28 and TRBJ1-2, with D hard to call. Trimming cost V 3 bases and J 6 bases, with 11 bases left between them. The CDR3 consists of 13 residues. The germline V gene encodes CDR1 MDHEN and CDR2 SYDVKM. The CDR3 DNA is TGTGCCAGCAGTTTGTTCCATTACAATGGCTACACCTTC. Translated: CASSLFHYNGYTF.

The chain uses TRBV21-1 and TRBJ2-5. TRBV21-1 is a documented pseudogene. The CDR3 has 13 residues. CDR3 bases: TGTGCCAGCAGCAGGGACGACCAAGAGACCCAGTACTTC. Translation gives CASSRDDQETQYF.